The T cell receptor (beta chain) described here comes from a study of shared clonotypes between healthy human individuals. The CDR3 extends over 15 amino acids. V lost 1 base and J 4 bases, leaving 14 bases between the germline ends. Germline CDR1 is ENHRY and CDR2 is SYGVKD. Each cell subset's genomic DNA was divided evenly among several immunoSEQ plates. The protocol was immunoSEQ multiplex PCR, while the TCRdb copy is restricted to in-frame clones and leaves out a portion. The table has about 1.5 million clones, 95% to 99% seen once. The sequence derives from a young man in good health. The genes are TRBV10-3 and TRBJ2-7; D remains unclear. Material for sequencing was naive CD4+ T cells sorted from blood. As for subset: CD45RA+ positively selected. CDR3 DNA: TGTGCCATCAGTGAGTTACCAGGATTCAGATACGAGCAGTACTTC. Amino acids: CAISELPGFRYEQYF.